The T cell receptor (beta chain) described here comes from a study of cytomegalovirus exposure and HLA in healthy donors (dated by TCRdb to about 2017). For context, the study as a whole: According to a later analysis, the roughly 120 validation repertoires were produced on the same platform as the approximately 620 repertoires of the first cohort. The study was designed to test whether signatures of past pathogen exposure could be identified by cataloging public T cell receptors. In addition to the first cohort of several hundred subjects, a separate validation cohort of 130 or so different subjects was used. The study combined high-throughput TCR immunosequencing, statistical association of individual TCRs with disease status, and machine learning to predict cytomegalovirus infection status. What the work shows at the level of the full study, not this receptor alone: A later analysis found that TCRs clustered in the first cohort also tended to co-occur in the 95 to 150 validation repertoires, with 94% of cluster scores above 0. A total of 150 to 200 TCR beta chains were listed by the study as associated with cytomegalovirus. The authors suggested that the approach could potentially be generalized to other disease states and immunological phenotypes. The classifier was reported to diagnose cytomegalovirus status with high specificity and sensitivity in both the original and validation cohorts. A later analysis had no HLA typing for the validation cohort, so co-occurrence there was scored across all 130 or so repertoires. Three of the identified cytomegalovirus-associated TCR beta chains were confirmed in vitro to be specific for cytomegalovirus antigens. Most TCR sequences were seen in very few donors, while some public TCRs were found in many individuals.

Library preparation used the immunoSEQ multiplex PCR assay. Per the source publication's procedure: A statistical classification framework was built to diagnose cytomegalovirus status from the catalog of TCR beta chain sequences. TCRdb mirrors the immuneACCESS table, restricted to in-frame sequences. Some clones are absent from its copies; in checked studies, under half trace to an unresolved V gene, and the reason for the others is unknown. V, J and clone size are those of that table, while D and trimming were read from the DNA. This sample lists more than 300,000 clones; around 86% were detected once. The ten largest account for roughly 0.8% of the sample. The donors belonged to the validation cohort of over a hundred subjects, which was separate from the roughly 670-subject first cohort. As for this clone: There is no known antigen for this receptor. Per-base qualities were not stored, and no clone one base away is much larger.

Input material: PBMCs. This clonotype originated in a woman in her late teens or twenties in good health and CMV-seronegative.

The base sequence is TGTGCCAGCACCACGGTGGCAGGCAACATATACAATGAGCAGTTCTTC. Its product reads: CASTTVAGNIYNEQFF. The V gene is TRBV7-9 and the J gene is TRBJ2-1; a confident D gene designation cannot be given. The CDR3 contains 16 residues, cysteine and phenylalanine counted. Only the CDR3 DNA is retained, 48 bases long and in frame from the first base. The V and J ends are trimmed by 7 bases and 4 bases, leaving 20 bases between them. CDR1 SEHNR and CDR2 FQNEAQ are derived from the germline V gene (reference sequence).